This T cell receptor (beta chain) was identified in a study of T and B cells in COVID-19 patients. Study-wide context: COVID-19 patients gave peripheral blood either during active infection or after recovery. The recovered patients had mostly mild to moderate COVID-19 with outpatient management.

General observations from the study: Of about 2,500 TCR clusters found only in the recovered cohort, more than 30 had low generation probability. Highly clonal in active COVID-19, TRB repertoires exceeded healthy-donor diversity and richness at recovery.

Each TRB amplification used roughly 240-550 ng of genomic DNA from blood. Multiplex PCR with BIOMED2 TRB-A/B primer pools amplified TRB rearrangements. TCRdb used MiXCR to reprocess the multiplex PCR reads, holding one entry per CDR3 protein. The sample contains 20,000 or so distinct CDR3 sequences, 30% to 45% of which appear only once. This clonotype has just a few counts. No antigen is known for it. Looked up from germline, CDR1 is PRHDT and CDR2 is FYEKMQ (reference sequence). The CDR3 consists of 12 residues. Trimming removed 5 bases from V and 7 bases from J, with 9 bases in between. Sequenced material: blood. The receptor comes from a human donor with active COVID-19. The genes are TRBV13 and TRBJ2-1; D not certain. The CDR3 sequence is CASSPNRNEQFF. CDR3 coding DNA: TGTGCCAGCAGCCCCAATAGGAATGAGCAGTTCTTC.